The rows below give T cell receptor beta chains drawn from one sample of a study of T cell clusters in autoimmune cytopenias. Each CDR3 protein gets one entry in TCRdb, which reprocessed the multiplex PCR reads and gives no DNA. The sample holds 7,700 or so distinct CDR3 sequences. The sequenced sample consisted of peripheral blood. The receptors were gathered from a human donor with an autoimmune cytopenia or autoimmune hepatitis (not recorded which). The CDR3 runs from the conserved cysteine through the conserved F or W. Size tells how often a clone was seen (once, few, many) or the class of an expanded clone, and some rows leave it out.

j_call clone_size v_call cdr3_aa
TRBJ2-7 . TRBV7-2 CASSPWTSGTYEQYF
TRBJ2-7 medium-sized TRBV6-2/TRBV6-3 CASSGGTGGYYEQYF
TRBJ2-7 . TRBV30 CAWSAPGQGHYEQYF
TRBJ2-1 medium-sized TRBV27 CASSFLGVSGRADNEQFF
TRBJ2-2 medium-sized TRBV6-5 CASSSAHGTSNTGELFF
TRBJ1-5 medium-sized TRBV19 CASWTGSHQPQHF
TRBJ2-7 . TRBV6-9 CASSADSIPGEQYF
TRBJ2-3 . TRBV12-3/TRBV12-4 CASSFRTGSRDTQYF
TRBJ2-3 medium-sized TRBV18 CASSKTGGTDTQYF
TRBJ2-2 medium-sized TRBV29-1 CSARASNTGELFF
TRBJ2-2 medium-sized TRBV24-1 CATSDPGQPTGELFF
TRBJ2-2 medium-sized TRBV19 CASSIKQGMGELFF
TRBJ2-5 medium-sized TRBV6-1 CASPTPLGARETQYF
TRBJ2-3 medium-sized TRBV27 CASSLRGADTQYF